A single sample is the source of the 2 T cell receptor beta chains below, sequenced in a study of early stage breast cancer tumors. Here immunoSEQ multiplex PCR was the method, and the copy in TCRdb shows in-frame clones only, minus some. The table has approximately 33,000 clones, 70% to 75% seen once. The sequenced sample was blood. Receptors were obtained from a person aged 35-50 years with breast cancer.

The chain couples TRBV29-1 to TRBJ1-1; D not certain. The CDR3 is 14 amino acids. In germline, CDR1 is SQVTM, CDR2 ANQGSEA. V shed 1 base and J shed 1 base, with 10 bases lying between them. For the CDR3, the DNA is TGCAGCGTTGAAGGATGGGATGGGAACACTGAAGCTTTCTTT. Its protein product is CSVEGWDGNTEAFF.

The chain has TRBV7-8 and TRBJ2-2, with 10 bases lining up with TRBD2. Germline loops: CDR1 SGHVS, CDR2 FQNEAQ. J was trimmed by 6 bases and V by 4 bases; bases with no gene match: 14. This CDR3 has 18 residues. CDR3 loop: CASSSDPGTSVRSGELFF. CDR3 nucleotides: TGTGCCAGCAGCTCCGATCCCGGGACTAGCGTGAGGTCCGGGGAGCTGTTTTTT.